This TCR beta chain was sequenced in a study of PD-1 blockade in classical Hodgkin lymphoma (dated by TCRdb to about 2020). Regarding the research as a whole: The study used TCR beta sequencing and CyTOF to define a peripheral blood immune signature of response to PD-1 blockade in classical Hodgkin lymphoma. What the research found in general, with its limitations: Baseline TCR diversity was reported to be lower in newly diagnosed patients than in healthy donors and to be lower still in relapsed/refractory patients. Only a single clinical trial cohort was studied, and what caused the repertoire differences, possibly disease activity or prior therapy, remained undefined.

The time point label, read with the paper, signifies: newly diagnosed, previously untreated cHL patient sample. Using a Miltenyi CD4+ T cell isolation kit, CD4+ T cells were purified from thawed PBMCs through magnetic negative selection. As a comparison group for the relapsed/refractory trial patients, PBMCs were sequenced from patients with newly diagnosed, previously untreated classical Hodgkin lymphoma. Peripheral blood was collected in 8 mL Vacutainer Cell Preparation Tubes, from which PBMCs were isolated by centrifugation and then cryopreserved. Purified CD4+ and CD8+ fractions were prepared only for cases in which an additional PBMC sample was available. On LS columns in a quadroMACS separator, the magnetically labelled cells were depleted, and the flow-through was collected as the purified fraction. Genomic DNA was extracted with the Qiagen DNeasy kit from unsorted PBMCs and from negatively selected CD4+ and CD8+ fractions. Amplification of TCR beta CDR3 regions was done by immunoSEQ multiplex PCR with primers that anneal to V and J segments. Amplification bias was minimized using a synthetic immune receptor repertoire, and residual bias was removed computationally after sequencing. In the source study's methods: Repertoire diversity was quantified as the Shannon entropy index using custom Python scripts. Unsorted, CD4+ and CD8+ repertoires were analyzed separately, except in combined analyses where CD4+ and CD8+ sequences were merged in silico. Not all clones reach the TCRdb copy of this immuneACCESS table, which keeps in-frame sequences only. Checked studies attribute under half of the gap to unresolved V genes and leave the rest unexplained. V and J calls and clone size come straight from that table; D and trimming were deduced from the DNA. The sample includes under 40,000 clones, with about nine tenths observed a single time. The ten most abundant clones make up 1% to 1.5% of the sample.

According to the germline V gene (reference sequence), CDR1 reads GTSNPN and CDR2 reads SVGIG. There are 13 amino acids in the CDR3, from cysteine to phenylalanine inclusive. The CDR3 DNA has 39 bases and is translated from base 1. V loses 1 base of germline sequence and J loses 1 base, and the interval between the two ends is 5 bases. To note about this clone: There is no known antigen for this receptor. Per-base quality was not reported, and no clone a single base away is much larger than it.

Specimen: CD4+ T cells from blood. The chain is made from TRBV30 and TRBJ1-5; the D region possibly corresponds to TRBD1 (5 bases align). The clonotype originates from a human donor with classical Hodgkin lymphoma. Here is the DNA: TGTGCCTGGAGTGGGGACAGCAATCAGCCCCAGCATTTT. The encoded protein is CAWSGDSNQPQHF.